The 16 T cell receptor beta chains below were found in one sample sequenced in a study of tumor-infiltrating lymphocytes in primary liver carcinoma. The researchers produced TCR beta cDNA from 500 to 550 ng total RNA with a constant-region primer. Employing slightly modified ARM-PCR, three nested multiplex PCR rounds were run, and these gave rise to the TCR beta libraries. The two initial PCR rounds, roughly 9 cycles each, used TRBV1-TRBV30 forward and C-beta reverse primers. TCRdb passed the multiplex PCR reads through MiXCR, listing each CDR3 protein once. The profile shows 80,000 or so distinct CDR3 sequences, about three quarters of them singletons. The source material, roughly 18-30 mg of unsorted bulk tissue, was used to co-extract RNA and DNA. Sequencing was performed on tumor-adjacent normal liver tissue. The receptor source for this set is a man aged 35 to 55 with primary liver carcinoma and hepatitis B virus infection.

The rearrangement uses TRBV5-4 and TRBJ2-2, with D maybe TRBD2 (5 bases). From germline, CDR1 is SGHNT and CDR2 YYREEE (reference sequence). Between the trimmed V and J ends, which lost 5 bases and 13 bases, there was a span of 21 bases. The CDR3 is made up of 14 amino acids. CDR3 in DNA: TGTGCCAGCAGTCCGGATTCAACTCCCGGGATGCTGTTTTTT. Protein: CASSPDSTPGMLFF.

The genes are TRBV29-1 and TRBJ2-1; tentatively, D is TRBD1 or TRBD2 (5 bases each). The CDR3 sequence is 13 residues long. Germline lookup yields CDR1 SQVTM and CDR2 ANQGSEA. With 8 bases removed from V and 7 bases from J, the gap between germline ends came to 18 bases. CDR3 sequence reads: CSSRAGEGNEQFF. CDR3 DNA sequence: TGCAGCAGTCGGGCAGGTGAGGGGAATGAGCAGTTCTTC.

This clonotype was found a few times. The CDR3 DNA reads as TGCAGTGCGACCGGGACTAGCGGGAACGCAGAGACCCAGTACTTC. Translation gives CSATGTSGNAETQYF. This chain links TRBV20-1 with TRBJ2-5, with 13 bases that match TRBD2. CDR1 and CDR2 from the germline V gene are DFQATT and SNEGSKA (reference sequence). The junction had 8 bases not matched to a gene; V was cut back by 6 bases and J by 4 bases. The CDR3 is made up of 15 amino acids.

There are many counts of this clonotype. The chain joins TRBV6-5 to TRBJ2-1, with 8 nucleotides matching TRBD2. Germline V gene lookup returns CDR1 MNHEY and CDR2 SVGAGI. The CDR3 is made up of 15 amino acids. The V segment lost 6 bases and the J segment 8 bases; nucleotides outside the gene matches: 12. CDR3 in amino acids: CASRRSGTRWDEQFF. The CDR3 DNA reads as TGTGCCAGCAGGCGATCCGGGACTAGATGGGATGAGCAGTTCTTC.

About this clonotype: An end of the junction does not agree with germline; a read error may underlie this. CDR3 bases: TGCACCGTTACCCTGGAGGAGAACACTGAAGCTTTCTTT. Protein product: CTVTLEENTEAFF. The chain joins TRBV29-1 to TRBJ1-1; no reliable D call. The V gene's germline CDR1 is SQVTM and CDR2 ANQGSEA. The length of the CDR3 is 13 residues. Full variable domain (outside the CDR3, taken from reference TRBV29-1 and TRBJ1-1): SAVISQKPSRDICQRGTSLTIQCQVDSQVTMMFWYRQQPGQSLTLIATANQGSEATYESGFVIDKFPISRPNLTFSTLTVSNMSPEDSSIYLCTVTLEENTEAFFGQGTRLTVV.

In its sample, this clonotype was seen many times. The chain combines TRBV7-9 with TRBJ2-4, with D maybe TRBD2 (5 bases). Germline CDR1 SEHNR, CDR2 FQNEAQ (reference sequence). Trimming removed 2 bases from V and 1 base from J, with 9 bases in between. CDR3 size: 15 residues. CDR3: CASSLRGWAKNIQYF. The CDR3 region has the DNA TGTGCCAGCAGCTTACGAGGGTGGGCCAAAAACATTCAGTACTTC.

To note about this clonotype: A much larger clone is a single base away; this may be a read error. V is TRBV21-1 and J is TRBJ1-1. TRBV21-1 constitutes a pseudogene. This CDR3 region has 13 residues. In nucleotides, the CDR3 is TGTGCCAGCAGCATATGGTGGAACACTGAAGTTTTCTTT. This encodes CASSIWWNTEVFF.

This clonotype was observed a single time. This may stem from a read error, because a much larger clone lies one nucleotide away. The rearrangement joins TRBV5-4 to TRBJ2-2, with D possibly matching TRBD1 (7 bases). The V gene's germline CDR1 is SGHNT and CDR2 YYREEE (reference sequence). The CDR3 is 16 residues long. This CDR3 is CAISVAQGGGTGELFF. The CDR3 region has the DNA TGTGCCATCAGCGTGGCCCAGGGGGGAGGCACCGGGGAGCTGTTTTTT.

This clonotype has more than one count but fewer than ten. Because the CDR3 is missing its conserved closing phenylalanine or tryptophan, this is likely a read error. The chain uses TRBV29-1 and TRBJ2-7, with 7 bases lining up with TRBD1. This CDR3 region has 13 residues. From germline, CDR1 is SQVTM and CDR2 ANQGSEA. In DNA form, the CDR3 reads TGCAGCGTTGCCCCGACAGGGCTCCACGAACAGTACTTA. Translated, it gives CSVAPTGLHEQYL.

The sample holds one count of this clonotype. In this CDR3 the conserved last residue, phenylalanine or tryptophan, is missing, so a read error is likely. This sequence joins TRBV6-5 and TRBJ2-5, with D perhaps matching TRBD2 (6 bases). In germline, CDR1 is MNHEY, CDR2 SVGAGI. The CDR3 sequence is 14 residues long. The CDR3 spells CPSSYGGIQETQYL. As DNA, the CDR3 is TGTCCCAGCAGTTACGGAGGGATCCAAGAGACCCAGTACCTC.

The chain combines TRBV5-1 with TRBJ2-1; possibly TRBD2 for D (5 bases). CDR1 is SGHRS, CDR2 YFSETQ, per germline. Deletions cut 2 bases from V and 6 bases from J, with 12 bases between. The CDR3 has 14 amino acids. The CDR3 region has the DNA TGCGCCAGCAGCTTCAGCGGAGCTTGCAATGAGCAGTTCTTC. It codes for CASSFSGACNEQFF.

Concerning this clonotype itself: Without the conserved terminal phenylalanine or tryptophan, this CDR3 likely stems from a read error. This chain joins TRBV6-5 and TRBJ2-7, with TRBD1 matching over 9 bases. The CDR3 sequence is 14 residues long. In germline, CDR1 is MNHEY, CDR2 SVGAGI. CDR3 bases: TGTACCAGCACTTCACAGGGGGCGTCGATCGAGCAGTACCTC. This translates into CTSTSQGASIEQYL.

Concerning this clonotype itself: Likely a read error: the CDR3 ends without its conserved phenylalanine or tryptophan. The DNA is omitted, as the CDR3 cannot be located on it reliably, and the CDR3 follows TCRdb's listing. This chain uses TRBV11-2 with TRBJ2-5; TRBD1 is the table's D call, not checked against the DNA. The CDR3 region is 12 residues in length, termini included. Looked up from germline, CDR1 is SGHAT and CDR2 is FQNNGV. The CDR3 here is CVSSRDRETLYL.

This clonotype has just one count. Compared with germline, one end of the junction differs, possibly owing to a read error. The chain has TRBV14 and TRBJ1-1, with TRBD1 matching 8 bases. This CDR3 is 20 amino acids long. Per the germline V gene, CDR1 is SGHDN and CDR2 is FVKESK. CDR3 nucleotide sequence: TGTGCCAGCAGCCAAGATGCGGACAGGGTGACCCGACGGCTTGGGACTGAAGCTCTCTTT. Its translation: CASSQDADRVTRRLGTEALF.

A word on this clonotype: A junction end diverges from the germline sequence, so it may reflect a read error. DNA for the CDR3: TGTGCCAGCAGCTTGATAGATAACACTGAAGCTTTATTT. Protein sequence: CASSLIDNTEALF. V is TRBV11-2 and J is TRBJ1-1; D is ambiguous. Per germline, CDR1 SGHAT and CDR2 FQNNGV. This CDR3 contains 13 residues.

In regard to this clonotype: The final CDR3 position lacks the conserved phenylalanine or tryptophan, pointing to a likely read error. V is TRBV11-2 and J is TRBJ1-2; weak D call: TRBD1 (6 bases). CDR1 SGHAT and CDR2 FQNNGV come from the germline V gene. The CDR3 has 15 amino acids. DNA of the CDR3: TGTGTCAGCAGCGGGTTAAGGACAGCGTGCTATGGCTACACCTCC. Residues: CVSSGLRTACYGYTS.